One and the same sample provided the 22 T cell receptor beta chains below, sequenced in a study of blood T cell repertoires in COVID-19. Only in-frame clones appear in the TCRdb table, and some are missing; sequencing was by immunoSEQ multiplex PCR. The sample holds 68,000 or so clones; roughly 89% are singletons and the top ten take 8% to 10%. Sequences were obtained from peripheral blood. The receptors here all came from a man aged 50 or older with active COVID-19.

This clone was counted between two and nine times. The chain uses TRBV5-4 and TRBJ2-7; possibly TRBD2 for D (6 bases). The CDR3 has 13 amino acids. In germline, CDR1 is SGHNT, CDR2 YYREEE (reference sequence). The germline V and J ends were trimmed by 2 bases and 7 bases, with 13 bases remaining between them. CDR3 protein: CASSLVGGDEQYF. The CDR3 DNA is TGTGCCAGCAGCTTAGTAGGAGGGGATGAGCAGTACTTC. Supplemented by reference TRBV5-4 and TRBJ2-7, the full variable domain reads ETGVTQSPTHLIKTRGQQVTLRCSSQSGHNTVSWYQQALGQGPQFIFQYYREEENGRGNFPPRFSGLQFPNYSSELNVNALELDDSALYLCASSLVGGDEQYFGPGTRLTVT.

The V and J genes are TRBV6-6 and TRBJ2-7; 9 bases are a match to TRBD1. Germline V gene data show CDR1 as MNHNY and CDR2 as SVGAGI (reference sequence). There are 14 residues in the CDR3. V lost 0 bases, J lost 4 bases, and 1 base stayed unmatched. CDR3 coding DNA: TGTGCCAGCAGTTACTCAGGGACAGGGTACGAGCAGTACTTC. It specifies CASSYSGTGYEQYF.

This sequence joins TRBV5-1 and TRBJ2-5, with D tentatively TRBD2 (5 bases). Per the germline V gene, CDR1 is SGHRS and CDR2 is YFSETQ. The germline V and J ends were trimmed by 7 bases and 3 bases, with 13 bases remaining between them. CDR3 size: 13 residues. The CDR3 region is CASRLGVEETQYF. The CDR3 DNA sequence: TGCGCCAGCCGCCTCGGGGTGGAAGAGACCCAGTACTTC.

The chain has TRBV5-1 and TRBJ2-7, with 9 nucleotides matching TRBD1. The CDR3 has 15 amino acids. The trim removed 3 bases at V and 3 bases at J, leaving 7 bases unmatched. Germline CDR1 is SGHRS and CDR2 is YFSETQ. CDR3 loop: CASSSSGTGIYEQYF. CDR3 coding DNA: TGCGCCAGCAGCTCCTCCGGGACAGGGATCTACGAGCAGTACTTC.

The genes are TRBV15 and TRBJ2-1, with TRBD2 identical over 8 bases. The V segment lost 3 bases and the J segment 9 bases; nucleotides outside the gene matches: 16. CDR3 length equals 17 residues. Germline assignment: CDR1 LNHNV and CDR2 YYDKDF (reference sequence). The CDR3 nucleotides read TGTGCCACCAGCAGTTCTCTTGCTTCGGGGGGGCGTGGTGAGCAGTTCTTC. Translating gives CATSSSLASGGRGEQFF.

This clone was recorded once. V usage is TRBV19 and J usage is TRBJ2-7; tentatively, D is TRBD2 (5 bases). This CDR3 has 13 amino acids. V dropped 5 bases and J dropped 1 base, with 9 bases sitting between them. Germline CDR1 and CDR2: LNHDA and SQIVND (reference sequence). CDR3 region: CASSWAGSYEQYF. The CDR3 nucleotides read TGTGCCAGTAGTTGGGCGGGTTCCTACGAGCAGTACTTC.

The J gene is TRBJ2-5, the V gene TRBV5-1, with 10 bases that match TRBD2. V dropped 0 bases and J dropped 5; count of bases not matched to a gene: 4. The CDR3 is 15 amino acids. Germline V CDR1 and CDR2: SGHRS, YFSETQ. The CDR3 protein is CASSLGAGGLETQYF. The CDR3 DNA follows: TGCGCCAGCAGCTTGGGAGCGGGGGGGCTCGAGACCCAGTACTTC. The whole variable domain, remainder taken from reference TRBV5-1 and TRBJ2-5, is KAGVTQTPRYLIKTRGQQVTLSCSPISGHRSVSWYQQTPGQGLQFLFEYFSETQRNKGNFPGRFSGRQFSNSRSEMNVSTLELGDSALYLCASSLGAGGLETQYFGPGTRLLVL.

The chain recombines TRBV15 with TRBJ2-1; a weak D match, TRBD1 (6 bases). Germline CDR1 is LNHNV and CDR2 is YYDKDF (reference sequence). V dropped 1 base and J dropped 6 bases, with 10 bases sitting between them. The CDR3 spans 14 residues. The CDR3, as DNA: TGTGCCACCAGCAGAGTTGCAGGGGTCAATGAGCAGTTCTTC. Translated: CATSRVAGVNEQFF.

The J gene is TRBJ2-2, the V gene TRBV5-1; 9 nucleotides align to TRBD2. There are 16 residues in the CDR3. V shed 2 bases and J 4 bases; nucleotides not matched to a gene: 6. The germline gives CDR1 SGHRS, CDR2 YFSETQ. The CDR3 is CASSLRTSVGTGELFF. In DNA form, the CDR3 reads TGCGCCAGCAGCTTACGGACTAGCGTCGGCACCGGGGAGCTGTTTTTT.

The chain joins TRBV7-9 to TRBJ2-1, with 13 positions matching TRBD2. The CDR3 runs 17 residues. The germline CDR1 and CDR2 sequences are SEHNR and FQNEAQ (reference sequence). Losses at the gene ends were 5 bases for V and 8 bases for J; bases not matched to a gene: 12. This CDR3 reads CASSPRTSGGIEDEQFF. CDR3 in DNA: TGTGCCAGCAGCCCCCGGACTAGCGGGGGAATCGAAGATGAGCAGTTCTTC.

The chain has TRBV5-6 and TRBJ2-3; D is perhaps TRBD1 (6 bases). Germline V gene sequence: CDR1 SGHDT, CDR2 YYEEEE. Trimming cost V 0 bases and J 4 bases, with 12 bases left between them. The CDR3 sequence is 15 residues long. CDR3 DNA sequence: TGTGCCAGCAGCTTGGGCGGAGAGGGGGCAGATACGCAGTATTTT. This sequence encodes CASSLGGEGADTQYF.

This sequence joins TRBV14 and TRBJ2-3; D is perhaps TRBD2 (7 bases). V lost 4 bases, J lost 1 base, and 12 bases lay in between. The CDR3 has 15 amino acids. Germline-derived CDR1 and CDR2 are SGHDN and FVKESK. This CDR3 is CASSPRGPRTDTQYF. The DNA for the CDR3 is TGTGCCAGCAGCCCGCGGGGGCCCCGCACAGATACGCAGTATTTT. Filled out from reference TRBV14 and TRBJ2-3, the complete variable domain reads EAGVTQFPSHSVIEKGQTVTLRCDPISGHDNLYWYRRVMGKEIKFLLHFVKESKQDESGMPNNRFLAERTGGTYSTLKVQPAELEDSGVYFCASSPRGPRTDTQYFGPGTRLTVL.

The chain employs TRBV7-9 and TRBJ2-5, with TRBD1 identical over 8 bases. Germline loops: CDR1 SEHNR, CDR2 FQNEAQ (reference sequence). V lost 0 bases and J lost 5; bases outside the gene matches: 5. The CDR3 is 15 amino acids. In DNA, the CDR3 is TGTGCCAGCAGCTTAGCTACAGGGGGTCGGGAGACCCAGTACTTC. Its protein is CASSLATGGRETQYF.

CDR3 protein: CASSLEDGGPGTQYF. The CDR3 region has the DNA TGTGCCAGCAGCTTGGAAGACGGGGGGCCGGGGACCCAGTACTTC. The chain uses TRBV5-4 and TRBJ2-5, with D perhaps matching TRBD2 (7 bases). V lost 0 bases, J lost 7 bases, and 16 bases lay in between. CDR3 size: 15 residues. Germline lookup yields CDR1 SGHNT and CDR2 YYREEE (reference sequence).

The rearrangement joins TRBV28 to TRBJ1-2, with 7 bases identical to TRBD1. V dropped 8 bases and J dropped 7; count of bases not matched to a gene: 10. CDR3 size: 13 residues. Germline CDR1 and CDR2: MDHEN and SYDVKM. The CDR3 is CASWGTGAVGYTF. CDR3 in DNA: TGTGCCAGCTGGGGTACAGGGGCCGTTGGCTACACCTTC.

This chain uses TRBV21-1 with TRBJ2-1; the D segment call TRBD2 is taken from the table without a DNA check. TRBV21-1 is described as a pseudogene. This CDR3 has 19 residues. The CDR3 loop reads CASSTTAPTAGLQFNEQFF. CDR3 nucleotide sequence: TGTGCCAGCAGCACCACAGCCCCGACTGCGGGCCTACAATTCAATGAGCAGTTCTTC.

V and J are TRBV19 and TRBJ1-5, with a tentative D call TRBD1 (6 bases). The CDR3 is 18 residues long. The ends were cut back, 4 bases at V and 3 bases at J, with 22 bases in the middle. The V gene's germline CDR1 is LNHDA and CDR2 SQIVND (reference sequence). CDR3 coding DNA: TGTGCCAGTAGTAGGGGGGGCACGGGTATCGGATTCAATCAGCCCCAGCATTTT. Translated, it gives CASSRGGTGIGFNQPQHF.

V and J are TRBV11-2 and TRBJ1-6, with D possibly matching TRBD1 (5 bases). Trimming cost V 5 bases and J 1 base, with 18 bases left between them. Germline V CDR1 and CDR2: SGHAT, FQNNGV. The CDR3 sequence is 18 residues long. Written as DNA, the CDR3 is TGTGCCAGCAGCGTAACGTCGGGACTCGAGTCCTATAATTCACCCCTCCACTTT. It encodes CASSVTSGLESYNSPLHF.

The CDR3 is CARRLQGPHLNEQFF. CDR3 in DNA: TGTGCCAGAAGACTACAGGGGCCCCATCTGAATGAGCAGTTCTTC. This chain links TRBV5-3 with TRBJ2-1; TRBD1 agrees at 7 bases. TRBV5-3 is annotated as an ORF whose role is uncertain. With 5 bases clipped from V and 7 bases from J, the junction kept 12 bases outside the gene matches. The CDR3 totals 15 residues.

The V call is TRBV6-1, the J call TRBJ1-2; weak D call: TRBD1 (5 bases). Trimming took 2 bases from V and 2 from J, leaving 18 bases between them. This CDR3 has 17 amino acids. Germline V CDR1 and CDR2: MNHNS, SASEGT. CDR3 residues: CASSEPGLGRRNYGYTF. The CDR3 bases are TGTGCCAGCAGTGAACCGGGACTCGGTCGTAGGAACTATGGCTACACCTTC.

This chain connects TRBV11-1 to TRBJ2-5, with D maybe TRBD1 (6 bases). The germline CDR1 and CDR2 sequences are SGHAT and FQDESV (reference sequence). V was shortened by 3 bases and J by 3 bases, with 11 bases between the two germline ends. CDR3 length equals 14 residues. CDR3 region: CASSFTDSKETQYF. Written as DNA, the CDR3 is TGTGCCAGCAGCTTTACGGACAGTAAAGAGACCCAGTACTTC.

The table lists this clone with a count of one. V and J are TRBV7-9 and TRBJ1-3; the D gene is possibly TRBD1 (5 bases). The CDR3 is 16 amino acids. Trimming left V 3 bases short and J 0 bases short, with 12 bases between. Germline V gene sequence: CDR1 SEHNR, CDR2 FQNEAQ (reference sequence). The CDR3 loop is CASSFGRASSGNTIYF. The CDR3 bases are TGTGCCAGCAGCTTTGGCAGGGCTAGCTCTGGAAACACCATATATTTT.